This entry lists 8 T cell receptor beta chains sequenced from one sample in a study of CD8+ T cells in alopecia areata. Stated treatment: oral pan-JAK inhibitor, 5-10 mg twice daily. Reverse transcribed after extraction, RNA yielded cDNA as the sequencing template. Repertoires were generated with immunoSEQ multiplex PCR, while TCRdb's copy carries only in-frame clones and drops some. The data contain about 210,000 clones, less than 45% of them singletons. Sequences were derived from CD4+ T cells sorted from blood, sampled at approximately week 36, from a patient treated with tofacitinib. Receptor source: a human donor with alopecia areata.

The rearrangement links TRBV6-1 to TRBJ1-4; 8 nucleotides align to TRBD1. CDR1 and CDR2 from the germline V gene are MNHNS and SASEGT. Trimming took 5 bases from V and 6 from J; bases not matched to a gene: 5. The CDR3 sequence is 14 residues long. CDR3 region: CASSRQDRDEKLFF. The DNA of the CDR3 is TGTGCCAGCAGTCGACAGGACAGGGATGAAAAACTGTTTTTT.

This clone was picked up a small number of times. The V call is TRBV11-2, the J call TRBJ2-7; TRBD1 agrees at 7 bases. The CDR3 is 15 residues long. The germline gives CDR1 SGHAT, CDR2 FQNNGV. The V segment lost 0 bases and the J segment 5 bases; nucleotides outside the gene matches: 7. The CDR3 spells CASSLDLDRADEQYF. In DNA form, the CDR3 reads TGTGCCAGCAGCTTAGATCTTGACAGGGCGGACGAGCAGTACTTC.

The chain carries TRBV4-3 and TRBJ1-1, with 7 bases that match TRBD1. The junction had 7 bases not matched to a gene; V was cut back by 0 bases and J by 0 bases. This CDR3 comprises 17 residues. The V gene's germline CDR1 is LGHNA and CDR2 YSLEER. The CDR3 nucleotides read TGCGCCAGCAGCCAAGATCTGTCAACAGGGGTGAACACTGAAGCTTTCTTT. Protein: CASSQDLSTGVNTEAFF.

The chain links TRBV4-1 to TRBJ2-7; 9 bases match TRBD2. The CDR3 consists of 16 residues. The J segment lost 5 bases and the V segment lost 4 bases, leaving 12 bases of the junction unmatched. CDR1 and CDR2 (germline): MGHRA, YSYEKL. In DNA, the CDR3 is TGCGCCAGCAGCCCCCTTCGGCTAGCGGGATCGAACGAGCAGTACTTC. Its protein is CASSPLRLAGSNEQYF.

This clone has just a few counts. The V call is TRBV2, the J call TRBJ2-5, with 9 positions matching TRBD2. Germline V CDR1 and CDR2: SNHLY, FYNNEI. With V trimmed by 4 bases and J by 4 bases, 4 bases remained unmatched. The CDR3 runs 14 residues. The CDR3 region is CASSVAGAGETQYF. Here the CDR3 DNA reads TGTGCCAGCAGTGTAGCGGGAGCGGGAGAGACCCAGTACTTC.

This clone turned up a few times. CDR3 amino acids: CASSFTGGQRSTDTQYF. CDR3 sequence (DNA): TGTGCCAGTAGTTTCACCGGGGGACAACGGAGCACAGATACGCAGTATTTT. The V gene is TRBV19, the J gene TRBJ2-3, with D perhaps TRBD1 or TRBD2 (6 bases each). Looked up from germline, CDR1 is LNHDA and CDR2 is SQIVND (reference sequence). This CDR3 comprises 17 residues. Trimming took 5 bases from V and 0 from J, leaving 18 bases between them.

This chain uses TRBV2 with TRBJ2-7; D possibly matches TRBD1 or TRBD2 (5 bases each). Trimming cost V 4 bases and J 7 bases, with 11 bases left between them. The germline gives CDR1 SNHLY, CDR2 FYNNEI. The CDR3 runs to 12 residues. The CDR3 sequence is CASSVLGGEQYF. CDR3 DNA sequence: TGTGCCAGCAGTGTACTTGGGGGAGAGCAGTACTTC. Based on the CDR3 plus reference TRBV2 and TRBJ2-7, the full variable domain is EPEVTQTPSHQVTQMGQEVILRCVPISNHLYFYWYRQILGQKVEFLVSFYNNEISEKSEIFDDQFSVERPDGSNFTLKIRSTKLEDSAMYFCASSVLGGEQYFGPGTRLTVT.

This clone was found a few times. The chain has TRBV7-2 and TRBJ2-1; 8 nucleotides align to TRBD2. The V segment lost 0 bases and the J segment 8 bases; nucleotides outside the gene matches: 6. Per germline, CDR1 SGHTA and CDR2 FQGNSA. This CDR3 contains 15 residues. CDR3 residues: CASSLASAGVYEQFF. CDR3 in DNA: TGTGCCAGCAGCTTAGCGTCAGCGGGAGTCTATGAGCAGTTCTTC.